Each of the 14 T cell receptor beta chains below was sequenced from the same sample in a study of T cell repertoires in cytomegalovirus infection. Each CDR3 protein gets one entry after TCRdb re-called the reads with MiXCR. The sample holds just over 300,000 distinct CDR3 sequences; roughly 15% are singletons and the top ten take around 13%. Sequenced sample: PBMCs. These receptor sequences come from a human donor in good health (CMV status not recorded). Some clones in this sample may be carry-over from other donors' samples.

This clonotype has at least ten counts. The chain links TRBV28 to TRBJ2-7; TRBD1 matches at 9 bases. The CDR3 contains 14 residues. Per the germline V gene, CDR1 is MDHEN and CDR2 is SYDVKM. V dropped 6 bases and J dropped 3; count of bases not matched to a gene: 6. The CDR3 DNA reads TGTGCCAGCAGCCTAACGGGACAGGGCTACGAGCAGTACTTC. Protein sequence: CASSLTGQGYEQYF. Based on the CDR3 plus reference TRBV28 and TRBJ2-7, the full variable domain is DVKVTQSSRYLVKRTGEKVFLECVQDMDHENMFWYRQDPGLGLRLIYFSYDVKMKEKGDIPEGYSVSREKKERFSLILESASTNQTSMYLCASSLTGQGYEQYFGPGTRLTVT.

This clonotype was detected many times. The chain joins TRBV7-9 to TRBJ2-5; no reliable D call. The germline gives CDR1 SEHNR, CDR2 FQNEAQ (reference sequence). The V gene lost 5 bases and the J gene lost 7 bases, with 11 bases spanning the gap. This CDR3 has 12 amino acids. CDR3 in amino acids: CASSGGSGTQYF. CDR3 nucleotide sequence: TGTGCCAGCAGCGGCGGCTCAGGGACCCAGTACTTC.

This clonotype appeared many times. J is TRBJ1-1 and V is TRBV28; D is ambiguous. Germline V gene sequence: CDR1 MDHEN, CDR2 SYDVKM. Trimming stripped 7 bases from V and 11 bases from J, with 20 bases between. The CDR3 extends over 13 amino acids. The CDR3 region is CASKGAYRTPAFF. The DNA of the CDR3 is TGTGCCAGCAAAGGTGCTTACCGTACCCCGGCTTTCTTT.

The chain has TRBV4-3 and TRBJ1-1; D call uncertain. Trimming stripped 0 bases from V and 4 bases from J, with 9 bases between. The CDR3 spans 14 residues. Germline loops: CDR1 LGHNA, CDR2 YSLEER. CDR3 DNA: TGCGCCAGCAGCCAAGATGGATTTGGCACTGAAGCTTTCTTT. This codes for CASSQDGFGTEAFF.

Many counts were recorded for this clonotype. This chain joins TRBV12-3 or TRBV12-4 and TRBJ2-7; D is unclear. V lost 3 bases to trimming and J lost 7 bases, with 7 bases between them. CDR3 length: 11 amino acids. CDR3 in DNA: TGTGCCAGCAGTTTGGCAGGAGAGCAGTACTTC. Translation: CASSLAGEQYF.

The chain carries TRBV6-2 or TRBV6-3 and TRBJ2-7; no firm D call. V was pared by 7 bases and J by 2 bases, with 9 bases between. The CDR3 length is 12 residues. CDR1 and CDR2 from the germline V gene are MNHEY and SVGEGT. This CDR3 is CASTNGPYEQYF. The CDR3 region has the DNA TGTGCCAGCACCAACGGACCCTACGAGCAGTACTTC.

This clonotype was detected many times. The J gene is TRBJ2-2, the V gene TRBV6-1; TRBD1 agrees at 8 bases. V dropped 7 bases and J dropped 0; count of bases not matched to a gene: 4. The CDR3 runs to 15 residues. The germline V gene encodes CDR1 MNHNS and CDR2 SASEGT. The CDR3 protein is CASTEDRANTGELFF. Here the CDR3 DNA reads TGTGCCAGCACCGAGGACAGGGCGAACACCGGGGAGCTGTTTTTT.

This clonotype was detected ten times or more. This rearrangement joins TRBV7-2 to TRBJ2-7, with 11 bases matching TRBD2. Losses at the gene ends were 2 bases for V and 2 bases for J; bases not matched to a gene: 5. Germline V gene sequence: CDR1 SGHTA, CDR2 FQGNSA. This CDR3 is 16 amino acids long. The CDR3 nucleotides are TGTGCCAGCAGCTTAACTAGCGGGGGAGAGACCTACGAGCAGTACTTC. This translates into CASSLTSGGETYEQYF.

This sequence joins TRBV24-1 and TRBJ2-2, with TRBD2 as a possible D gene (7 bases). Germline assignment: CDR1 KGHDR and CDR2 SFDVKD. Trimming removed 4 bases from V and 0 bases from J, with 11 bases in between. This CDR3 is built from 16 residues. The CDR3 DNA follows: TGTGCCACCAGTGAGCCCGGGGGGCCGAACACCGGGGAGCTGTTTTTT. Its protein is CATSEPGGPNTGELFF.

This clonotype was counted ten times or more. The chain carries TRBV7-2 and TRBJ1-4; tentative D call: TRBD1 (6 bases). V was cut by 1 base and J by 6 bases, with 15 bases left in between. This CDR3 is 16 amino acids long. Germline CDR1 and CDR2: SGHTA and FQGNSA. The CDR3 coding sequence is TGTGCCAGCAGCTTAGTGGCCGGGGGCGCGGATGAAAAACTGTTTTTT. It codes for CASSLVAGGADEKLFF.

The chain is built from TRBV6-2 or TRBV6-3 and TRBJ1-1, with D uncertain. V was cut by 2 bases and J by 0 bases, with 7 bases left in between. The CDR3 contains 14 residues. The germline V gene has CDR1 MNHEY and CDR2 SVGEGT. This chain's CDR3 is CASSYLKLNTEAFF. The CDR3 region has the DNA TGTGCCAGCAGTTACCTGAAGCTGAACACTGAAGCTTTCTTT.

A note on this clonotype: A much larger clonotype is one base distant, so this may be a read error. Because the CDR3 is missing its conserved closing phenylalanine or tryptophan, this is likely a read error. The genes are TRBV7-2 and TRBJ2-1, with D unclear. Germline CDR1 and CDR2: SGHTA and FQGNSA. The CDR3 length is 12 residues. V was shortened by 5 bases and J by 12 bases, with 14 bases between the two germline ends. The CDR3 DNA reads TGTGCCAGCAGCCTTCCCCCAGGTGGGCAGTTCATC. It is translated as CASSLPPGGQFI.

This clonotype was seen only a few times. The CDR3 is CASNDYNEQFF. The CDR3 DNA reads TGTGCCAGTAATGACTACAATGAGCAGTTCTTC. The J gene is TRBJ2-1, the V gene TRBV19; D remains ambiguous. Germline V gene data show CDR1 as LNHDA and CDR2 as SQIVND (reference sequence). Trimming cost V 7 bases and J 3 bases, with 4 bases left between them. CDR3 length equals 11 residues.

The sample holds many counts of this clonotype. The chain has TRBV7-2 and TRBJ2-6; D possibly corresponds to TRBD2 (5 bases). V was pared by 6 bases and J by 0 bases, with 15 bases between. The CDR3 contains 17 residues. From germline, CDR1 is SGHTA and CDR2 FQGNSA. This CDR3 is CASRINDRGSGANVLTF. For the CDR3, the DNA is TGTGCCAGCAGGATTAACGATCGGGGCTCTGGGGCCAACGTCCTGACTTTC.